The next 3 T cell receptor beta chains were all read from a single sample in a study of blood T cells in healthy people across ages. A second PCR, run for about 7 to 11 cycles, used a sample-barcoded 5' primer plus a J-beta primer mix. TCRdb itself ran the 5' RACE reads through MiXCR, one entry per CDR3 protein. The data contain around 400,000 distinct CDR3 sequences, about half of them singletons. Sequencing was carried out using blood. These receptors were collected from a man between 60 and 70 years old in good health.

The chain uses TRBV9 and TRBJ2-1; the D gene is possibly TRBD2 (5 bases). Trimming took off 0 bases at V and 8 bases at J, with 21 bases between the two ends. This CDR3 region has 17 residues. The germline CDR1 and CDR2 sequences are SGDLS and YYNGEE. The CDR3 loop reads CASSVEASHIYTHEQFF. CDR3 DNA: TGTGCCAGCAGCGTAGAGGCTAGCCATATTTACACGCATGAGCAGTTCTTC.

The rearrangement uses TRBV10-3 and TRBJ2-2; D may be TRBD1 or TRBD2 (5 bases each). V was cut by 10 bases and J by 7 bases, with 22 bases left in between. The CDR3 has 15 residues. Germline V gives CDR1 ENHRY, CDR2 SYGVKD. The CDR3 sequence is CASNPGAGIGGELFF. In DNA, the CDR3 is TGTGCCAGCAATCCCGGGGCAGGGATAGGCGGGGAGCTGTTTTTT.

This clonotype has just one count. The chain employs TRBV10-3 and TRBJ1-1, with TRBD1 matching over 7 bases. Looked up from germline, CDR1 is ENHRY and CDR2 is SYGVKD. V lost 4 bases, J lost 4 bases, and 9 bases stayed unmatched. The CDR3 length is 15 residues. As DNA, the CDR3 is TGTGCCATCAGTGTTGCGCCAGGGGGTGGCACTGAAGCTTTCTTT. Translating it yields CAISVAPGGGTEAFF.